The next 7 T cell receptor beta chains were all read from a single sample in a study of human T cells and chemical hapten exposure. Documented time point: patch test 1, 2 weeks after DPC sensitization. Treatment defined: therapeutic diphenylcyclopropenone sensitization with weekly scalp DPC. TCRdb itself ran the RACE reads through MiXCR, one entry per CDR3 protein. The profile covers around 110,000 distinct CDR3 sequences, with about 12% appearing a single time and 1.3% to 1.5% taken by the ten largest. The sequences come from whole blood, collected in connection with sensitization to the hapten diphenylcyclopropenone (DPC). Source of these receptors: a woman aged 50 to 65 with alopecia areata. Some clones in this sample may be carry-over from other donors' samples.

This clonotype came up a few times. The rearrangement uses TRBV20-1 and TRBJ2-3; 12 nucleotides agree with TRBD2. The CDR3 totals 16 residues. Trimming took 1 base from V and 0 from J; bases not matched to a gene: 2. Germline CDR1 DFQATT, CDR2 SNEGSKA (reference sequence). CDR3 in DNA: TGCAGTGCTAGAGCCGGGACTAGCGGGAGCACAGATACGCAGTATTTT. Amino acids: CSARAGTSGSTDTQYF.

The chain uses TRBV3-1 and TRBJ2-3; possibly TRBD2 for D (6 bases). The CDR3 consists of 14 residues. Between the trimmed V and J ends, which lost 1 base and 6 bases, there was a span of 11 bases. CDR1 and CDR2 from the germline V gene are LGHDT and YNNKEL (reference sequence). CDR3 DNA sequence: TGTGCCAGCAGCCAAGCCGGGGGTATTGATACGCAGTATTTT. Translating it yields CASSQAGGIDTQYF.

The chain employs TRBV4-2 and TRBJ2-6, with TRBD1 matching over 8 bases. V shed 3 bases and J 0 bases; nucleotides not matched to a gene: 4. From germline, CDR1 is LGHNA and CDR2 YNFKEQ. The CDR3 is 17 amino acids. CDR3 amino acids: CASSQDRDSSGANVLTF. In DNA form, the CDR3 reads TGTGCCAGCAGCCAGGACAGGGACAGCTCTGGGGCCAACGTCCTGACTTTC.

This clonotype was detected a few times. This rearrangement joins TRBV6-5 to TRBJ1-4, with D maybe TRBD1 (6 bases). V dropped 4 bases and J dropped 5 bases, with 11 bases sitting between them. The germline CDR1 and CDR2 sequences are MNHEY and SVGAGI. The CDR3 has 14 residues. CDR3 coding DNA: TGTGCCAGCAGTTTCGACAGGAGGAATGAAAAACTGTTTTTT. It is translated as CASSFDRRNEKLFF.

This clonotype was counted between two and nine times. The chain has TRBV7-2 and TRBJ2-3; unclear D gene. The CDR3 totals 15 residues. Germline V gene sequence: CDR1 SGHTA, CDR2 FQGNSA. Trimming stripped 0 bases from V and 4 bases from J, with 11 bases between. The CDR3 loop reads CASSLALDQADTQYF. As DNA, the CDR3 is TGTGCCAGCAGCTTAGCCCTGGACCAAGCAGATACGCAGTATTTT.

This clonotype was observed at least ten times. This chain's CDR3 is CSAREGTGRWERPQYF. Written as DNA, the CDR3 is TGCAGTGCTAGAGAAGGGACAGGGCGCTGGGAGAGACCCCAGTACTTC. The rearrangement links TRBV20-1 to TRBJ2-5; 9 bases align to TRBD1. With V trimmed by 0 bases and J by 9 bases, 14 bases remained unmatched. Germline loops: CDR1 DFQATT, CDR2 SNEGSKA (reference sequence). This CDR3 has 16 amino acids.

This sequence joins TRBV6-6 and TRBJ2-3; perhaps D is TRBD1 or TRBD2 (5 bases each). The CDR3 is 15 residues long. V was cut by 2 bases and J by 3 bases, with 12 bases left in between. CDR1 and CDR2 from the germline V gene are MNHNY and SVGAGI (reference sequence). CDR3 coding DNA: TGTGCCAGCAGTTACACCGGGACCCATACAGATACGCAGTATTTT. It is translated as CASSYTGTHTDTQYF.